The T cell receptor beta chain under discussion was sequenced for a study of blood T cell repertoires in COVID-19. Some clones are missing from TCRdb's copy, which holds only in-frame ones; the method was immunoSEQ multiplex PCR. The sample lists under 200,000 clones, just under 85% occurring once. In this sample, this clone turned up once. The sequencing sample was made of peripheral blood. The TCR originated in a man in his forties or fifties who had recovered from COVID-19.

CDR3: CASSQAGSGGGKTQYF. The CDR3 DNA is TGTGCCAGCAGCCAAGCTGGTAGCGGGGGTGGAAAGACCCAGTACTTC. V is TRBV3-1 (or the pseudogene TRBV3-2) and J is TRBJ2-5; 9 bases are shared with TRBD2. Germline V gene sequence: CDR1 LGHDT, CDR2 YNNKEL (reference sequence). The CDR3 has 16 amino acids. V shed 1 base, J shed 6 bases, and the junction held 9 bases outside the gene matches.